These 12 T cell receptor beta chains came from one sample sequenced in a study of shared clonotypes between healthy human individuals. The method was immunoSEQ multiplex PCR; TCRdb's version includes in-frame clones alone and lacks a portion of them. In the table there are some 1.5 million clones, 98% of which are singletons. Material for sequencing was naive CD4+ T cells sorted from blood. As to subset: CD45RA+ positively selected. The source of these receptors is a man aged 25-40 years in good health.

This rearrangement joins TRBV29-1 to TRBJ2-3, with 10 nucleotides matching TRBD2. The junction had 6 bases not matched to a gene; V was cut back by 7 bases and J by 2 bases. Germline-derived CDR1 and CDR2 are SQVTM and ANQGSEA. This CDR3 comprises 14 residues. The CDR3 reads CSAYTSGATDTQYF. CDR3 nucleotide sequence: TGCAGCGCGTATACTAGCGGGGCCACAGATACGCAGTATTTT.

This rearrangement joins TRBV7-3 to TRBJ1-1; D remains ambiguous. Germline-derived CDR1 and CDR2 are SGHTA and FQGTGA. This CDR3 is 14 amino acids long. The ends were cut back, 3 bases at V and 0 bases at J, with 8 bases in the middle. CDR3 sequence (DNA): TGTGCCAGCAGCTTTACTAGGGTGAACACTGAAGCTTTCTTT. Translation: CASSFTRVNTEAFF.

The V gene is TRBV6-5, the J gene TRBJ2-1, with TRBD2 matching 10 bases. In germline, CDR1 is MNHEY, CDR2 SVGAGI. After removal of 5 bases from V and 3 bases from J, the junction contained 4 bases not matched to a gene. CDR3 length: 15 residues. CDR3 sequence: CASSKLAGLYNEQFF. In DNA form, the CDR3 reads TGTGCCAGCAGTAAACTAGCGGGACTCTACAATGAGCAGTTCTTC.

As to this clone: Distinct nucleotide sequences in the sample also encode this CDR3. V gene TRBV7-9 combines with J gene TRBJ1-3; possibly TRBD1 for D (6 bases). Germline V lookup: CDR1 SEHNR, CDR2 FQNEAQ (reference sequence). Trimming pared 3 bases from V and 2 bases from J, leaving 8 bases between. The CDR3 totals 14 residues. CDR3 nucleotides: TGTGCCAGCAGCTTCCGGGACACTGGAAACACCATATATTTT. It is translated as CASSFRDTGNTIYF. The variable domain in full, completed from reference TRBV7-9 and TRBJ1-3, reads DTGVSQNPRHKITKRGQNVTFRCDPISEHNRLYWYRQTLGQGPEFLTYFQNEAQLEKSRLLSDRFSAERPKGSFSTLEIQRTEQGDSAMYLCASSFRDTGNTIYFGEGSWLTVV.

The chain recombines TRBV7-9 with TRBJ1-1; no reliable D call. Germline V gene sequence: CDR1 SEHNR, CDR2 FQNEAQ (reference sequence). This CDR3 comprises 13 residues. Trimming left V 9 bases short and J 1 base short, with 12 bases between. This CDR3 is CARSPTENTEAFF. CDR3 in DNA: TGTGCCAGGAGCCCTACAGAGAACACTGAAGCTTTCTTT.

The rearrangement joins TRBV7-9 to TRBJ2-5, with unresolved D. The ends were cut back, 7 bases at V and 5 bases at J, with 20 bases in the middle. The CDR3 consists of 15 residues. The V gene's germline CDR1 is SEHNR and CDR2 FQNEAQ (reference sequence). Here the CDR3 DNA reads TGTGCCAGCAACCAGCCCACGGGTGGTGGGGAGACCCAGTACTTC. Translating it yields CASNQPTGGGETQYF. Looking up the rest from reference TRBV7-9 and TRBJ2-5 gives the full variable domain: DTGVSQNPRHKITKRGQNVTFRCDPISEHNRLYWYRQTLGQGPEFLTYFQNEAQLEKSRLLSDRFSAERPKGSFSTLEIQRTEQGDSAMYLCASNQPTGGGETQYFGPGTRLLVL.

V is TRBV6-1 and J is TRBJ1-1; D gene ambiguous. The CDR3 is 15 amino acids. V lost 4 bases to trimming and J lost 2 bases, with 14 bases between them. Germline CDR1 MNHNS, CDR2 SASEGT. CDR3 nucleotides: TGTGCCAGCAGTGCCCCGTGGGCAGTCAACACTGAAGCTTTCTTT. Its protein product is CASSAPWAVNTEAFF.

The CDR3 sequence is CASSLAISRRRGLPIRYNEQFF. For the CDR3, the DNA is TGCGCCAGCAGCTTGGCTATCTCCCGCCGCAGGGGCTTACCCATCCGTTACAATGAGCAGTTCTTC. The chain employs TRBV5-1 and TRBJ2-1; possible D gene TRBD1, 6 bases. Germline V gives CDR1 SGHRS, CDR2 YFSETQ. V lost 0 bases and J 4 bases, leaving 32 bases between the germline ends. The CDR3 contains 22 residues.

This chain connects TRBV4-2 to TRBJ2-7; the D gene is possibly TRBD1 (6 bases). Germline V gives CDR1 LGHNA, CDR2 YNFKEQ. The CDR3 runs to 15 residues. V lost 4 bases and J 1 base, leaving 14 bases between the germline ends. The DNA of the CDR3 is TGTGCCAGCAGCCGAACAGGGTTTGGGTCCTACGAGCAGTACTTC. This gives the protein CASSRTGFGSYEQYF.

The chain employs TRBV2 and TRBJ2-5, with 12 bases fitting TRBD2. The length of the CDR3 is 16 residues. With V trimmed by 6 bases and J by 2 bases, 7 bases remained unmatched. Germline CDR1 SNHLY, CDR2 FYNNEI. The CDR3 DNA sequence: TGTGCCAGCAGGGCCCCGGGACTAGCGGGTCAAGAGACCCAGTACTTC. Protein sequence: CASRAPGLAGQETQYF.

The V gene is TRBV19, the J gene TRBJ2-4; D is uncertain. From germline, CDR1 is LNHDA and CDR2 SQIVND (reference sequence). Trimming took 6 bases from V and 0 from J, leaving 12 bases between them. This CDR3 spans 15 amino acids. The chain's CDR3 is CASSSLGLAKNIQYF. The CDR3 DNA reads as TGTGCCAGTAGCAGTCTGGGGTTAGCCAAAAACATTCAGTACTTC.

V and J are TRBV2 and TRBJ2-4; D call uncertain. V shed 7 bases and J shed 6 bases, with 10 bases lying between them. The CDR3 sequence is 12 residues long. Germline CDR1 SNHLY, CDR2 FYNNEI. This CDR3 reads CASKAAVNIQYF. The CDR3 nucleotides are TGTGCCAGCAAGGCAGCCGTAAACATTCAGTACTTC. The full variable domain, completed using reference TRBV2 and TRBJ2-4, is EPEVTQTPSHQVTQMGQEVILRCVPISNHLYFYWYRQILGQKVEFLVSFYNNEISEKSEIFDDQFSVERPDGSNFTLKIRSTKLEDSAMYFCASKAAVNIQYFGAGTRLSVL.